Listed below are T cell receptor beta chains from one sample, sequenced in a study of blood T cell repertoires in COVID-19. TCRdb's table, derived via immunoSEQ multiplex PCR, lists solely in-frame clones and lacks some. This table has about 60,000 clones, 85% to 90% appearing once. Sample: peripheral blood. All receptors derive from a woman of 80 years or more with active COVID-19. The CDR3 runs from the conserved cysteine through the conserved F or W. D genes are given only for firm matches. Part of the rows lack a size; the others show once, few, many or a class for expanded clones.

CDR3 length	clone size	J gene	V gene	D gene	CDR3 DNA	CDR3 protein
15	-	TRBJ2-2	TRBV7-6	TRBD2	TGTGCCAGCAGCCAAGGACTAGTAGTTCCCGGGGAGCTGTTTTTT	CASSQGLVVPGELFF
15	-	TRBJ2-6	TRBV6-5	TRBD1	TGTGCCAGCAGTATGACAGGGTCCGGGGCCAACGTCCTGACTTTC	CASSMTGSGANVLTF
18	once	TRBJ2-5	TRBV28	TRBD1	TGTGCCAGCAGCCTGACAGTAGGACAGGGGACCCTTCAAGAGACCCAGTACTTC	CASSLTVGQGTLQETQYF
15	-	TRBJ2-2	TRBV5-1	TRBD1	TGCGCCAGCAGCTTGCAACAGGGGATCCCCGGGGAGCTGTTTTTT	CASSLQQGIPGELFF
15	-	TRBJ2-1	TRBV9	TRBD2	TGTGCCAGCAGCGTAGAGCCGGGGGGGATGGATGAGCAGTTCTTC	CASSVEPGGMDEQFF
16	-	TRBJ2-6	TRBV5-1	-	TGCGCCAGCAGCTCCCAGGGCCTCTCTGGGGCCAACGTCCTGACTTTC	CASSSQGLSGANVLTF
15	-	TRBJ2-3	TRBV6-4	TRBD2	TGTGCCAGCAGTGACGGAGCGGGGAGCACAGATACGCAGTATTTT	CASSDGAGSTDTQYF
16	-	TRBJ2-1	TRBV7-2	-	TGTGCCAGCAGCTATCGGATAGCAGACTCCTACAATGAGCAGTTCTTC	CASSYRIADSYNEQFF
13	-	TRBJ2-5	TRBV3-1/TRBV3-2	-	TGTGCCAGCAGCTCCATTAGGGGGGAGACCCAGTACTTC	CASSSIRGETQYF
15	-	TRBJ2-1	TRBV9	TRBD2	TGTGCCAGCAGCTTAACTAGCGGGGGCTACAATGAGCAGTTCTTC	CASSLTSGGYNEQFF
15	-	TRBJ1-5	TRBV30	-	TGTGCCTGGAGTCTCGGGACTTTGGGGAATCAGCCCCAGCATTTT	CAWSLGTLGNQPQHF
13	-	TRBJ1-5	TRBV5-1	-	TGCGCCAGCAGCGAACAGGGAGATCAGTCCCAGCATTTT	CASSEQGDQSQHF
14	-	TRBJ1-6	TRBV2	TRBD1	TGTGCCAGCAGTGCGGGACAGCCTAATTCACCCCTCCACTTT	CASSAGQPNSPLHF
15	-	TRBJ2-3	TRBV7-2	TRBD1	TGTGCCAGCAGCTCCCGGGACAGGGTGGTAGATACGCAGTATTTT	CASSSRDRVVDTQYF
15	-	TRBJ2-1	TRBV11-2	TRBD2	TGTGCCAGTAAGAGGGCTAGCGGGGGACGGGATGAGCAGTTCTTC	CASKRASGGRDEQFF
16	once	TRBJ2-7	TRBV3-1/TRBV3-2	-	TGTGCCAGCAGCCACGCCGGGACTCCCAGCTCCTACGAGCAGTACTTC	CASSHAGTPSSYEQYF
15	-	TRBJ2-2	TRBV19	-	TGTGCCAGTGGCGTTCGCGGTCTGAACACCGGGGAGCTGTTTTTT	CASGVRGLNTGELFF
13	-	TRBJ1-4	TRBV28	-	TGTGCCAGCAAATTGGGGGGGGCAGAAAAACTGTTTTTT	CASKLGGAEKLFF
16	-	TRBJ2-7	TRBV18	TRBD2	TGTGCCAGCTCACCCCGAACGACTAGCGGGGTTCCCGAGCAGTACTTC	CASSPRTTSGVPEQYF
15	-	TRBJ1-2	TRBV4-1	TRBD1	TGCGCCAGCAGCCTCGCGCCGGGACAGACCTATGGCTACACCTTC	CASSLAPGQTYGYTF
13	-	TRBJ1-1	TRBV9	-	TGTGCCAGCAGCGTAGCTAGAAGCACTGAAGCTTTCTTT	CASSVARSTEAFF
12	-	TRBJ2-3	TRBV27	-	TGTGCCAGCAGGGGTAGCGTGGGTACGCAGTATTTT	CASRGSVGTQYF
18	-	TRBJ1-1	TRBV21-1	-	TGTGCCAGCAGCCAGTCAACCGATACAGGGAAGAATGGAACTGAAGCTTTCTTT	CASSQSTDTGKNGTEAFF
16	-	TRBJ2-2	TRBV9	TRBD1	TGTGCCAGCAGCCCCCGGACAGGGGGAGCCACCGGGGAGCTGTTTTTT	CASSPRTGGATGELFF
14	-	TRBJ2-7	TRBV4-3	-	TGCGCCAGCAGCCAAGAACAGGCCTCCTACGAGCAGTACTTC	CASSQEQASYEQYF
13	-	TRBJ2-3	TRBV5-1	TRBD1	TGCGCCAGCAGCGGACAGGGTGGGGATACGCAGTATTTT	CASSGQGGDTQYF